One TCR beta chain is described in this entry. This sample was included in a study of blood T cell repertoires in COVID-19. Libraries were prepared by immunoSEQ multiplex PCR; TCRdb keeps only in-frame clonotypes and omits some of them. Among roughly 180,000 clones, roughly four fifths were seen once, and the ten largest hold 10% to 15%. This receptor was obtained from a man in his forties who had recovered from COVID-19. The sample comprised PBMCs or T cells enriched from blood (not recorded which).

The CDR3 sequence: CASSLDIKNTIYF. DNA for the CDR3: TGTGCCAGCAGTTTGGACATAAAAAACACCATATATTTT. The rearrangement uses TRBV12-3 or TRBV12-4 and TRBJ1-3; D might be TRBD1 (5 bases). Trimming removed 3 bases from V and 6 bases from J, with 9 bases in between. There are 13 residues in the CDR3.